What follows is one T cell receptor beta chain and its context. Antigen specificity is unknown. This record belongs to a study of OX40 agonist ivuxolimab in advanced cancers. Excluded were patients having autoimmune disease history or systemic immunosuppression. The table came from immunoSEQ multiplex PCR; TCRdb's copy has only in-frame clones and leaves some out. The table lists some 70,000 clones, approximately 87% of them singletons, with approximately 0.68% in the top ten. Study results and caveats: At doses 0.1 to 3.0 mg/kg, CD4+ and CD8+ clones expanded. The specificity for antigen of the expanded peripheral T cells was not determined. CD8+ T cells were the subset that, on average, had more expanded clones than CD4+.

This CDR3 has 14 amino acids. V dropped 1 base and J dropped 7 bases, with 13 bases sitting between them. The V gene's germline CDR1 is LNHDA and CDR2 SQIVND (reference sequence). The receptor was isolated from an adult with an advanced solid tumor such as melanoma, head and neck, liver or kidney cancer. This chain joins TRBV19 and TRBJ2-5, with D perhaps given as TRBD1 or TRBD2 (5 bases each). The specimen was CD4+ or CD8+ T cells sorted from blood, collected in a trial of the OX40 agonist ivuxolimab. CDR3 sequence reads: CASSIGGDGATQYF. CDR3 nucleotides: TGTGCCAGTAGTATAGGAGGGGACGGCGCGACCCAGTACTTC.